This T cell receptor (beta chain) is drawn from a study of blood T cell repertoires in COVID-19. V lost 0 bases, J lost 3 bases, and 9 bases lay in between. The CDR3 is 15 amino acids. CDR1 is MGHRA and CDR2 is YSYEKL in the germline V gene. In the original processing: The authors estimated nucleated cell counts from reference gene primer amplification. Produced via immunoSEQ multiplex PCR; TCRdb's table is partial and in-frame only. The V and J calls and clone size were taken over from that table, and D and trimming were inferred from the DNA. The table shows some 200,000 clones, with roughly four fifths occurring only once.

The receptor was derived from a man younger than 40 with active or convalescent COVID-19. The chain combines TRBV4-1 with TRBJ1-5; D is unclear. The sample was peripheral blood. CDR3 amino acids: CASSQDAGDNQPQHF. CDR3 DNA: TGCGCCAGCAGCCAAGATGCCGGGGACAATCAGCCCCAGCATTTT.